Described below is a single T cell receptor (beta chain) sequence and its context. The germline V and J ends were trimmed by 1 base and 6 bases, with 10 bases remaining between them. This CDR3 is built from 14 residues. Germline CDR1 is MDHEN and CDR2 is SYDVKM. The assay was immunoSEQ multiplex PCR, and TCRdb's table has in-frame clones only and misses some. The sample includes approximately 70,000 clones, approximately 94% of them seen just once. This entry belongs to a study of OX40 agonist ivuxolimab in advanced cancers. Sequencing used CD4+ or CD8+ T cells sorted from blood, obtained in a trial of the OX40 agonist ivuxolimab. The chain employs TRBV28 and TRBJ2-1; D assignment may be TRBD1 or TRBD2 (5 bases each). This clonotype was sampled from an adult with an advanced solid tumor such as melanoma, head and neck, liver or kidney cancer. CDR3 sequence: CASSLLGTLNEQFF. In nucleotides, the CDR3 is TGTGCCAGCAGTTTATTAGGGACCCTCAATGAGCAGTTCTTC.